This T cell receptor beta chain was identified during a study of shared clonotypes between healthy human individuals. Overall study context: Contributing individuals were a couple of females and three males aged 18 to 49.

As regards this clone: Its antigen is still unknown.

There are 12 residues in the CDR3. V dropped 3 bases and J dropped 8 bases, with 8 bases sitting between them. Looked up from germline, CDR1 is SGHAT and CDR2 is FQNNGV. Study-level points and caveats: Generation of non-shared clonotypes was less probable than generation of clonotypes shared by all four donors. Even with large depth, rarefaction showed that sorted-subset sequencing was incomplete. Sharing across four donors was highest in naive CD4 (roughly 5%) and lowest in memory CD8 (about 0.4%).

The naive CD8 subset, CD45RO-negative cells positively selected for CCR7, excluded terminally differentiated effector memory CD45RA+ cells. Repertoires were generated with immunoSEQ multiplex PCR, while TCRdb's copy carries only in-frame clones and drops some. The sample contains around 1.9 million clones, just under 95% of which appear only once. This sequence originates from a man aged 18 to 30 in good health. Some clones in this sample may be carry-over from other donors' samples. The rearrangement links TRBV11-2 to TRBJ2-1; D is unclear. The specimen was naive CD8+ T cells from PBMCs. CDR3 loop: CASSFGSYEQFF. CDR3 nucleotide sequence: TGTGCCAGCAGCTTTGGGTCGTATGAGCAGTTCTTC.